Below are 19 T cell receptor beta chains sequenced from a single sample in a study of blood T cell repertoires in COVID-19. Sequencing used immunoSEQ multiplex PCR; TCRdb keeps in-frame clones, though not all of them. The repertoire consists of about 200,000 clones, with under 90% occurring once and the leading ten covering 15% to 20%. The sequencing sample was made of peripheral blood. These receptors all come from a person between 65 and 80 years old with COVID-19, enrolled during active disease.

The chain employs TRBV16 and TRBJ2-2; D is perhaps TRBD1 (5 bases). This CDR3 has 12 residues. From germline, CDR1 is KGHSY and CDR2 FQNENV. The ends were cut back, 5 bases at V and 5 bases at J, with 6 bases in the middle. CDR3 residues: CASSRGTGELFF. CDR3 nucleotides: TGTGCCAGCAGCAGGGGAACCGGGGAGCTGTTTTTT.

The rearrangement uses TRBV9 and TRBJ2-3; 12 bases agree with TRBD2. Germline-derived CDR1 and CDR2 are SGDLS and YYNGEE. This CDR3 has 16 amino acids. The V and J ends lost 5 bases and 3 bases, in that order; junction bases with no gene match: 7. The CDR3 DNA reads TGTGCCAGCAGTGGACTCCTAGCGGGAGGGACAGATACGCAGTATTTT. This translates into CASSGLLAGGTDTQYF.

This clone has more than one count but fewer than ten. The CDR3 region is CASSQSRGGQYEQYF. Here the CDR3 DNA reads TGTGCCAGCAGCCAATCACGGGGGGGGCAGTACGAGCAGTACTTC. This rearrangement joins TRBV4-2 to TRBJ2-7, with 8 nucleotides matching TRBD2. The germline V gene encodes CDR1 LGHNA and CDR2 YNFKEQ. V lost 2 bases and J lost 4; bases outside the gene matches: 7. The length of the CDR3 is 15 residues.

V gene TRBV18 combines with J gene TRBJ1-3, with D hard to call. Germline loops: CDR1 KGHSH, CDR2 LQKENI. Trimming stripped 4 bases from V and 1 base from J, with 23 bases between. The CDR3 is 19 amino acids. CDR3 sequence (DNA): TGTGCCAGCTCACTCTACAGACGCTCTACGAAAGAATCTGGAAACACCATATATTTT. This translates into CASSLYRRSTKESGNTIYF.

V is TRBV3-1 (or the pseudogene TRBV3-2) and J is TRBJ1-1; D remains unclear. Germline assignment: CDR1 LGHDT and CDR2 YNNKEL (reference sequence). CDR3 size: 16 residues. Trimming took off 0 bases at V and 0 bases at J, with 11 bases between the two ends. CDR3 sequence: CASSQDKWSMNTEAFF. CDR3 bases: TGTGCCAGCAGCCAAGATAAGTGGAGCATGAACACTGAAGCTTTCTTT.

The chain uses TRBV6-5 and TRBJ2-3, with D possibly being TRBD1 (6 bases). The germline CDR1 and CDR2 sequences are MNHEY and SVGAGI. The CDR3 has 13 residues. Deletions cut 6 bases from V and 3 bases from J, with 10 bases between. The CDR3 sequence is CASRGRGTDTQYF. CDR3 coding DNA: TGTGCCAGCAGGGGCAGGGGTACAGATACGCAGTATTTT.

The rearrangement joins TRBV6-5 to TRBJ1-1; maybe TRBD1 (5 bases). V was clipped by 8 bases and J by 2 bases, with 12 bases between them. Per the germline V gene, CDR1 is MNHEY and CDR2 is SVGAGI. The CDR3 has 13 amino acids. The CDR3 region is CASGQTANTEAFF. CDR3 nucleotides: TGTGCCAGCGGTCAGACAGCTAACACTGAAGCTTTCTTT.

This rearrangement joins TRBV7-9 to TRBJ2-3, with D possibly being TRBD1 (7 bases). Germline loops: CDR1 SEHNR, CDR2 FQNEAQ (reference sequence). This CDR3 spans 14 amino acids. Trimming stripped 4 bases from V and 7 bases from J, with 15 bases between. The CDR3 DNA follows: TGTGCCAGCAGCTCGCAGGGGGGAATATATACGCAGTATTTT. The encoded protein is CASSSQGGIYTQYF.

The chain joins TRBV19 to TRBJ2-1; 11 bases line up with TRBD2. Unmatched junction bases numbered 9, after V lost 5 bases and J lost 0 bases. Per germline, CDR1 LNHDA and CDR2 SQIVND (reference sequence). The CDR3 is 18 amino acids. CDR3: CASSLTSGSLGSYNEQFF. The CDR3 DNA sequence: TGTGCCAGTAGTTTAACTAGCGGGAGCCTAGGCTCCTACAATGAGCAGTTCTTC.

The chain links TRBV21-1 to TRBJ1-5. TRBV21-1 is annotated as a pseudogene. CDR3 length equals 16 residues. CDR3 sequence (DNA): TGTGCCAGCAGCCCACCCGGGGGATCGTGGAATCAGCCCCAGCATTTT. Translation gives CASSPPGGSWNQPQHF.

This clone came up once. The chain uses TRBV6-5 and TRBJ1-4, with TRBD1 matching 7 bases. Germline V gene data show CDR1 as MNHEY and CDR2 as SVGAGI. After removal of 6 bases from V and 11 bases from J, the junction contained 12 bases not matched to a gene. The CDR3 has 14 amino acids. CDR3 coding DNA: TGTGCCAGCAGAGACAGGGTGGACTACAGGAAACTGTTTTTT. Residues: CASRDRVDYRKLFF.

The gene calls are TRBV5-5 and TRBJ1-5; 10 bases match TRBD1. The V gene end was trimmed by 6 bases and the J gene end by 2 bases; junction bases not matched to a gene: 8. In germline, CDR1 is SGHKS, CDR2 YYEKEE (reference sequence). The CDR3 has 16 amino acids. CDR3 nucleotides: TGTGCCAGCACCACCGGGACAGGGGTTGGCAATCAGCCCCAGCATTTT. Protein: CASTTGTGVGNQPQHF. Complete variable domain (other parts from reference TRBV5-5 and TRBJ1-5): DAGVTQSPTHLIKTRGQQVTLRCSPISGHKSVSWYQQVLGQGPQFIFQYYEKEERGRGNFPDRFSARQFPNYSSELNVNALLLGDSALYLCASTTGTGVGNQPQHFGDGTRLSIL.

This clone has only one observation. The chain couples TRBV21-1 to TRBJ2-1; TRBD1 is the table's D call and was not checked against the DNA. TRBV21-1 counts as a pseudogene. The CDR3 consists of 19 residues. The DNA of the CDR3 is TGTGCCAGCAGCAAAGTTGAGGGACAGGGGGTGAAACATGGAGGGGAGCAGTTCTTC. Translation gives CASSKVEGQGVKHGGEQFF.

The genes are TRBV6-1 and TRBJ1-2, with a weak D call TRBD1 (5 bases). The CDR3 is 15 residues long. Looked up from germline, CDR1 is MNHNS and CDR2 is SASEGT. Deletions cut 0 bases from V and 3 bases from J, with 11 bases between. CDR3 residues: CASSEAADRYYGYTF. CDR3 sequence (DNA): TGTGCCAGCAGTGAAGCGGCAGACAGATACTATGGCTACACCTTC.

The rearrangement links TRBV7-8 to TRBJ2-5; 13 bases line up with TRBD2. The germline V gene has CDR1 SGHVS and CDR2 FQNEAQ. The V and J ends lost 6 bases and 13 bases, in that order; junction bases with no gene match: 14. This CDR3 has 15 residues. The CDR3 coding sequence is TGTGCCAGCAGTCTAGAGGGGACTAGCGGGGTCCCGGGGTACTTC. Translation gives CASSLEGTSGVPGYF.

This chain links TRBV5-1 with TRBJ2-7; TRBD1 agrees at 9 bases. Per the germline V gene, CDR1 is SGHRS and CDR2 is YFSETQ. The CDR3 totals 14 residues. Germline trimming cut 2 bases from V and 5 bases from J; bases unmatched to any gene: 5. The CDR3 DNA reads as TGCGCCAGCAGCTTTGGGGACAGGGTACACGAGCAGTACTTC. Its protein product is CASSFGDRVHEQYF.

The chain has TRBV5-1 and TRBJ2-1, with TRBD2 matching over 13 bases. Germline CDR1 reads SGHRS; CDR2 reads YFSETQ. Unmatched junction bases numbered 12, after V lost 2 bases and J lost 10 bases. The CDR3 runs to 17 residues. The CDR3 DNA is TGCGCCAGCAGCTTAAGATCAAGACTAGCGGGGGGTAACGAGCAGTTCTTC. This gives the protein CASSLRSRLAGGNEQFF.

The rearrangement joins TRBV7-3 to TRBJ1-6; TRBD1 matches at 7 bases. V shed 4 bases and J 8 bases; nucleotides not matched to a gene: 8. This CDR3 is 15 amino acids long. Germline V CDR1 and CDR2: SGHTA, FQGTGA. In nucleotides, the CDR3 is TGTGCCAGCAGCTCACAAGTCAGGGGGTATTCACCCCTCCACTTT. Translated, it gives CASSSQVRGYSPLHF.

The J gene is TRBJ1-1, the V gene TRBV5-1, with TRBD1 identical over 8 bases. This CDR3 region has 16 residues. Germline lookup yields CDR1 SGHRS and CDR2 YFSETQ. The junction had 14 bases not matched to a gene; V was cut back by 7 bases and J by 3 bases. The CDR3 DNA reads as TGCGCCAGCGCCGGCCAGGGGGCAACTCGGGACACTGAAGCTTTCTTT. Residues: CASAGQGATRDTEAFF.